The source of this TCR beta chain is a study of beta chain features in type 1 diabetes. The germline V gene has CDR1 KGHSH and CDR2 LQKENI. Losses at the gene ends were 0 bases for V and 4 bases for J; bases not matched to a gene: 9. The CDR3 is 17 residues long. As regards this clone: As yet, its antigen is unknown.

Broader study findings: There was a moderate but significant shortening of TCRB CDR3s in all four CD4+ subsets of Type 1 diabetes patients. For TCRB rearrangement, an influence of HLA type remained unresolved here.

Reverse transcribing all isolated RNA meant expressed TCRB transcripts were sequenced. Average reads for naive, central memory and regulatory T cell samples were about 3.7 million. The data were produced by immunoSEQ multiplex PCR, yet TCRdb's version contains in-frame clones alone and is incomplete. The repertoire holds roughly 150,000 clones, with around 8% as singletons. Blood was collected once per donor into heparin, averaging roughly 110 mL. The source material was central memory CD4+ T cells from blood. The chain is built from TRBV18 and TRBJ2-3; 8 nucleotides align to TRBD1. The receptor comes from a woman aged 40-49 years with type 1 diabetes. The chain's CDR3 is CASSPPGQGKSSDTQYF. As DNA, the CDR3 is TGTGCCAGCTCACCACCCGGACAGGGTAAATCTTCAGATACGCAGTATTTT.